The 6 T cell receptor beta chains below were found in one sample sequenced in a study of shared clonotypes between healthy human individuals. Measured with immunoSEQ multiplex PCR; TCRdb has only the in-frame clones, and not every one. The top ten hold roughly 0.35% of the sample, which has under 1,900,000 clones, around 98.5% seen once. Sequenced material: naive CD4+ T cells sorted from blood. Subset denoted: CD45RA+ positively selected. Receptor source: a man younger than 40 in good health.

V is TRBV29-1 and J is TRBJ2-5; no clear D. Germline lookup yields CDR1 SQVTM and CDR2 ANQGSEA. Deletions cut 3 bases from V and 9 bases from J, with 17 bases between. The CDR3 is 13 amino acids. CDR3 DNA sequence: TGCAGCGTTGATGTGGGGTTGGATGGGGCCCAGTACTTC. Protein product: CSVDVGLDGAQYF.

The chain carries TRBV11-3 and TRBJ2-7; possibly TRBD1 for D (5 bases). V gave up 5 bases and J gave up 7 bases, with 15 bases separating them. The CDR3 is made up of 13 amino acids. CDR1 is SGHNT and CDR2 is YENEEA in the germline V gene. CDR3 loop: CASSQGLRAEQYF. The CDR3 coding sequence is TGTGCCAGCAGCCAGGGATTGAGAGCGGAGCAGTACTTC.

This chain joins TRBV7-9 and TRBJ1-4; possibly TRBD1 for D (6 bases). This CDR3 region has 16 residues. The ends were cut back, 7 bases at V and 3 bases at J, with 18 bases in the middle. Germline V CDR1 and CDR2: SEHNR, FQNEAQ (reference sequence). CDR3 loop: CASIKGGGAANEKLFF. CDR3 coding DNA: TGTGCCAGCATCAAGGGGGGAGGGGCGGCTAATGAAAAACTGTTTTTT.

In this sample, this clone turned up once. This chain connects TRBV28 to TRBJ2-1, with 12 bases matching TRBD1. The V segment lost 6 bases and the J segment 8 bases; nucleotides outside the gene matches: 8. This CDR3 has 15 amino acids. Germline lookup yields CDR1 MDHEN and CDR2 SYDVKM. The CDR3 loop is CASSSLGTGGDEQFF. Here the CDR3 DNA reads TGTGCCAGCAGCTCTTTAGGGACAGGGGGCGATGAGCAGTTCTTC.

The chain is built from TRBV7-2 and TRBJ2-2; 8 bases match TRBD2. CDR1 is SGHTA, CDR2 FQGNSA, per germline. This CDR3 is built from 18 residues. Trimming at V came to 1 base and at J to 0 bases, leaving 7 bases not matched to a gene. CDR3 sequence (DNA): TGTGCCAGCAGCTTAGTTCGTCCAGCGGGGGCGAACACCGGGGAGCTGTTTTTT. Residues: CASSLVRPAGANTGELFF.

This chain connects TRBV19 to TRBJ2-1; 9 nucleotides line up with TRBD1. Germline CDR1 and CDR2: LNHDA and SQIVND (reference sequence). V was pared by 3 bases and J by 5 bases, with 11 bases of the junction left unmatched. This CDR3 contains 17 residues. The CDR3 DNA is TGTGCCAGTAGTATTCTCAACCCGGGACAGGGAGACAATGAGCAGTTCTTC. It encodes CASSILNPGQGDNEQFF.